Reported below is one T cell receptor (beta chain). The table came from immunoSEQ multiplex PCR; TCRdb's copy has only in-frame clones and leaves some out. The sample records just over 300,000 clones, about 90% being singletons. The sample comes from a study of blood T cell repertoires in COVID-19. The receptor comes from a woman in her thirties with COVID-19, enrolled during active disease. Material: peripheral blood.

Written as DNA, the CDR3 is TGCGCCAGCAGCCAAGCTGAGGGATCCTACGAGCAGTACTTC. This gives the protein CASSQAEGSYEQYF. This chain uses TRBV4-3 with TRBJ2-7, with D perhaps TRBD2 (5 bases). The V gene lost 1 base and the J gene lost 1 base, with 8 bases spanning the gap. Per germline, CDR1 LGHNA and CDR2 YSLEER. The CDR3 totals 14 residues.